The clone carrying this T cell receptor (beta chain) was detected many times. The target antigen is unknown. The TCRbeta library incorporated unique molecular identifiers. TCRdb re-called the PCR reads through MiXCR, storing one row per CDR3 protein. The sample contains approximately 16,000 distinct CDR3 sequences, 5% to 5.5% of which appear only once. The data originate from a study of T-cell reconstitution after alpha-beta-depleted transplantation in children. General observations from the study: Roughly two months post-transplant, alpha-beta T cells reportedly originated from several hundred graft clones that had expanded.

This CDR3 spans 15 amino acids. The V gene lost 0 bases and the J gene lost 9 bases, with 15 bases spanning the gap. Germline CDR1 reads MNHNY; CDR2 reads SVGAGI (reference sequence). The receptor was isolated from a boy aged 5-17 years with acute lymphoblastic leukemia, due to receive a stem cell transplant. The rearrangement joins TRBV6-6 to TRBJ2-4, with D perhaps TRBD1 or TRBD2 (5 bases each). The input for sequencing was PBMCs, taken before TCRalphabeta/CD19-depleted stem cell transplant. CDR3 bases: TGTGCCAGCAGTTACTCGGGGACCTTGGACGGCATTCAGTACTTC. This encodes CASSYSGTLDGIQYF.